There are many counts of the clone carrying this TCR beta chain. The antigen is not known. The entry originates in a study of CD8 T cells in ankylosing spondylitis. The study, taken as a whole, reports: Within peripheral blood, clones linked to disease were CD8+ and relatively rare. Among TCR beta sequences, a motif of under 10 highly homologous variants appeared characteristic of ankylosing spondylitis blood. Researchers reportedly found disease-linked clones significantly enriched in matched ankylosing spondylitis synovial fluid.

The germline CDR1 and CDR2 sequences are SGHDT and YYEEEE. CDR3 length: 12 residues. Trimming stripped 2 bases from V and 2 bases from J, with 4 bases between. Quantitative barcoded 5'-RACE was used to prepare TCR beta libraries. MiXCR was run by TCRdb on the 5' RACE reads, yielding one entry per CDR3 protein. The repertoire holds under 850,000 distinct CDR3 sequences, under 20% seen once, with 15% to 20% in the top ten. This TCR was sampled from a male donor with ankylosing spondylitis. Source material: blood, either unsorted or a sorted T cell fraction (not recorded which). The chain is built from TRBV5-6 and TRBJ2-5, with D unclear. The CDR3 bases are TGTGCCAGCAGCTTCGGTCAAGAGACCCAGTACTTC. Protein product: CASSFGQETQYF.